The rows below give T cell receptor beta chains drawn from one sample of a study of blood T cell repertoires in COVID-19. Produced via immunoSEQ multiplex PCR; TCRdb's table is partial and in-frame only. The sample holds some 160,000 clones, roughly 80% seen once. The sequencing sample was made of PBMCs or T cells enriched from blood (not recorded which). The receptor source for this set is a woman in her forties or fifties who had recovered from COVID-19. CDR3s include the opening cysteine and the closing phenylalanine or tryptophan. The D gene is left open where the match is weak. Not every row has a clone size; where given, it reads once, few, many or a size class.

CDR3nt: TGTGCCAGCAGCCAAATAAATAGCGGGGGCACAGATACGCAGTATTTT
CDR3aa: CASSQINSGGTDTQYF
abundance: .
d_gene: TRBD2
j_gene: TRBJ2-3
v_gene: TRBV4-2

CDR3nt: TGTGCCAGCAACTCTTTCAGTGCCGGGGAGACCCAGTACTTC
CDR3aa: CASNSFSAGETQYF
abundance: .
d_gene: .
j_gene: TRBJ2-5
v_gene: TRBV5-6

CDR3nt: TGTGCCAGCAGCTCCAGACTAGCGGGGAACAATGAGCAGTTCTTC
CDR3aa: CASSSRLAGNNEQFF
abundance: .
d_gene: TRBD2
j_gene: TRBJ2-1
v_gene: TRBV7-2

CDR3nt: TGTGCCAGCAGTGGCCTGGGGAGTAGGGAGCTGTTTTTT
CDR3aa: CASSGLGSRELFF
abundance: few
d_gene: .
j_gene: TRBJ2-2
v_gene: TRBV27

CDR3nt: TGTGCCAGCTCACCGACCCAGGGTAGCAATCAGCCCCAGCATTTT
CDR3aa: CASSPTQGSNQPQHF
abundance: .
d_gene: .
j_gene: TRBJ1-5
v_gene: TRBV18

CDR3nt: TGTGCCAGCAGTTACTCGGCAGGGGCCTACGAGCAGTACTTC
CDR3aa: CASSYSAGAYEQYF
abundance: .
d_gene: .
j_gene: TRBJ2-7
v_gene: TRBV6-5

CDR3nt: TGTGCCAGCTCAGCCGACGGAGCGACCTCAGCTGGTCAGCCCCAGCATTTT
CDR3aa: CASSADGATSAGQPQHF
abundance: .
d_gene: .
j_gene: TRBJ1-5
v_gene: TRBV18

CDR3nt: TGTGCCAGCAGTCAGCAGGGGGGCGTACAAGCTTTCTTT
CDR3aa: CASSQQGGVQAFF
abundance: few
d_gene: TRBD1
j_gene: TRBJ1-1
v_gene: TRBV2

CDR3nt: TGTGCCAGCAGAGGGGACACGGCTAATCAGCCCCAGCATTTT
CDR3aa: CASRGDTANQPQHF
abundance: once
d_gene: .
j_gene: TRBJ1-5
v_gene: TRBV2

CDR3nt: TGTGCCAGCAGTTACTCGAGGTCCAACACTGAAGCTTTCTTT
CDR3aa: CASSYSRSNTEAFF
abundance: .
d_gene: .
j_gene: TRBJ1-1
v_gene: TRBV6-5

CDR3nt: TGTGCCAGCAGCCGACAGATCGGAGATACGCAGTATTTT
CDR3aa: CASSRQIGDTQYF
abundance: few
d_gene: .
j_gene: TRBJ2-3
v_gene: TRBV11-3

CDR3nt: TGTGCCAGCAGTTCCAGACTAGCGGGGGATAAAAACATTCAGTACTTC
CDR3aa: CASSSRLAGDKNIQYF
abundance: .
d_gene: TRBD2
j_gene: TRBJ2-4
v_gene: TRBV6-5

CDR3nt: TGTGCCAGCAGCTTAGTCCTCACAGGGGGCTCCTACGAGCAGTACTTC
CDR3aa: CASSLVLTGGSYEQYF
abundance: many
d_gene: TRBD1
j_gene: TRBJ2-7
v_gene: TRBV7-9

CDR3nt: TGTGCCAGCAGCAAGGACAGGGCCTACGAGCAGTACTTC
CDR3aa: CASSKDRAYEQYF
abundance: few
d_gene: TRBD1
j_gene: TRBJ2-7
v_gene: TRBV28

CDR3nt: TGTGCCAGCAGCCGTGCAGGTGCCCCCTACGAGCAGTACTTC
CDR3aa: CASSRAGAPYEQYF
abundance: once
d_gene: .
j_gene: TRBJ2-7
v_gene: TRBV5-8

CDR3nt: TGTGCCAGCAGTCCCCCTCACAGGGTGACTGAGCAGTTCTTC
CDR3aa: CASSPPHRVTEQFF
abundance: .
d_gene: .
j_gene: TRBJ2-1
v_gene: TRBV28

CDR3nt: TGTGCCAGCAGCTTAAAAGTAGGACTCGTCACCGGGGAGCTGTTTTTT
CDR3aa: CASSLKVGLVTGELFF
abundance: .
d_gene: .
j_gene: TRBJ2-2
v_gene: TRBV7-9

CDR3nt: TGTGCCAGCAGCATGCGGACAGGGCTCTCCCAGCCCCAGCATTTT
CDR3aa: CASSMRTGLSQPQHF
abundance: few
d_gene: TRBD1
j_gene: TRBJ1-5
v_gene: TRBV5-6

CDR3nt: TGTGCCAGCAGTTACTCTCAATATTCACCCCTCCACTTT
CDR3aa: CASSYSQYSPLHF
abundance: .
d_gene: .
j_gene: TRBJ1-6
v_gene: TRBV6-5

CDR3nt: TGTGCCACCGTTCCCTGGGACAGAGATAACTATGGCTACACCTTC
CDR3aa: CATVPWDRDNYGYTF
abundance: .
d_gene: TRBD1
j_gene: TRBJ1-2
v_gene: TRBV6-5

CDR3nt: TGTGCCAGCAGCCCACACGAAGGACAGGGGAGCCACGAGCAGTACTTC
CDR3aa: CASSPHEGQGSHEQYF
abundance: many
d_gene: TRBD1
j_gene: TRBJ2-7
v_gene: TRBV9

CDR3nt: TGTGCCAGCAGCCGACGGATCGGGGAGCAGTACTTC
CDR3aa: CASSRRIGEQYF
abundance: .
d_gene: .
j_gene: TRBJ2-7
v_gene: TRBV7-8

CDR3nt: TGTGCCAGCAGTTTTCTCTACAATGAGCAGTTCTTC
CDR3aa: CASSFLYNEQFF
abundance: .
d_gene: .
j_gene: TRBJ2-1
v_gene: TRBV28

CDR3nt: TGTGCCAGCAGCCTCGAGGGAGGGACTCGTGGCTACACCTTC
CDR3aa: CASSLEGGTRGYTF
abundance: .
d_gene: .
j_gene: TRBJ1-2
v_gene: TRBV3-1/TRBV3-2

CDR3nt: TGTGCTAGTGCCAAGCCCGACAGATACGAGCAGTACTTC
CDR3aa: CASAKPDRYEQYF
abundance: .
d_gene: .
j_gene: TRBJ2-7
v_gene: TRBV12-5

CDR3nt: TGTGCTAGTGGTTTGGGGGGGACTTCACTGTTTTTT
CDR3aa: CASGLGGTSLFF
abundance: .
d_gene: .
j_gene: TRBJ1-4
v_gene: TRBV12-5

CDR3nt: TGTGCTAGTGGTTTGGCTGGCTTCTATGGCTACACCTTC
CDR3aa: CASGLAGFYGYTF
abundance: .
d_gene: .
j_gene: TRBJ1-2
v_gene: TRBV12-5

CDR3nt: TGTGCCAGCATCCACCGAAGGGGAGGAGGAGAGACCCAGTACTTC
CDR3aa: CASIHRRGGGETQYF
abundance: .
d_gene: .
j_gene: TRBJ2-5
v_gene: TRBV6-6

CDR3nt: TGTGCCAGCAGAAAGGGACTGAACACCGGGGAGCTGTTTTTT
CDR3aa: CASRKGLNTGELFF
abundance: .
d_gene: .
j_gene: TRBJ2-2
v_gene: TRBV7-6

CDR3nt: TGTGCCAGCAGCTCCCAGGGTAGCGGGAGTTACGAGCAGTACTTC
CDR3aa: CASSSQGSGSYEQYF
abundance: .
d_gene: TRBD2
j_gene: TRBJ2-7
v_gene: TRBV11-1

CDR3nt: TGCGCCAGCAGCTCGGGACATCTAAGCACAGATACGCAGTATTTT
CDR3aa: CASSSGHLSTDTQYF
abundance: .
d_gene: .
j_gene: TRBJ2-3
v_gene: TRBV5-1

CDR3nt: TGTGCCAGCAGTCAAGTTCAGGGCACTGAAGCTTTCTTT
CDR3aa: CASSQVQGTEAFF
abundance: .
d_gene: .
j_gene: TRBJ1-1
v_gene: TRBV7-2

CDR3nt: TGTGCCAGCAGCCCCTCGACTCGTGAGCTGTTTTTT
CDR3aa: CASSPSTRELFF
abundance: .
d_gene: .
j_gene: TRBJ2-2
v_gene: TRBV9

CDR3nt: TGTGCCAGCAGAAGTACATACCAGCAGTACTTC
CDR3aa: CASRSTYQQYF
abundance: .
d_gene: .
j_gene: TRBJ2-7
v_gene: TRBV2

CDR3nt: TGTGCCAGTAGTACAAAACAGGGTGAAGCTTTCTTT
CDR3aa: CASSTKQGEAFF
abundance: once
d_gene: .
j_gene: TRBJ1-1
v_gene: TRBV19

CDR3nt: TGTGCCAGCAGCTTGGACAGGCGTAATTATAATGAGCAGTTCTTC
CDR3aa: CASSLDRRNYNEQFF
abundance: once
d_gene: TRBD1
j_gene: TRBJ2-1
v_gene: TRBV7-2

CDR3nt: TGTGCCAGCAGCCAGGACAGCCCCGGAAACACCATATATTTT
CDR3aa: CASSQDSPGNTIYF
abundance: .
d_gene: .
j_gene: TRBJ1-3
v_gene: TRBV7-3

CDR3nt: TGTGCCAGCAGTTTAGGGACAGTCGGCCCCTACGAGCAGTACTTC
CDR3aa: CASSLGTVGPYEQYF
abundance: once
d_gene: TRBD1
j_gene: TRBJ2-7
v_gene: TRBV7-8

CDR3nt: TGTGCCAGCAGTTACAGAGACAGGGGGCCTTACGAGCAGTACTTC
CDR3aa: CASSYRDRGPYEQYF
abundance: .
d_gene: TRBD1
j_gene: TRBJ2-7
v_gene: TRBV6-5

CDR3nt: TGTGCCAGCAGCAACGGACAGGGGATCGCCTACGAGCAGTACTTC
CDR3aa: CASSNGQGIAYEQYF
abundance: .
d_gene: TRBD1
j_gene: TRBJ2-7
v_gene: TRBV28

CDR3nt: TGTGCCAGCAGCGCTCAGCCAGGAGGGCCGAGAGATACGCAGTATTTT
CDR3aa: CASSAQPGGPRDTQYF
abundance: once
d_gene: .
j_gene: TRBJ2-3
v_gene: TRBV9

CDR3nt: TGCGCCAGCAGCCGAGGACAGGGGGCGCCGGTCTACACCTTC
CDR3aa: CASSRGQGAPVYTF
abundance: .
d_gene: TRBD1
j_gene: TRBJ1-2
v_gene: TRBV4-1